This T cell receptor (beta chain) was captured in a study of blood T cell repertoires in COVID-19. Generated by immunoSEQ multiplex PCR, the TCRdb table keeps only in-frame clones and is missing some. The sample lists 300,000 to 350,000 clones, 80% to 90% occurring once. V lost 7 bases to trimming and J lost 9 bases, with 13 bases between them. The V gene's germline CDR1 is DFQATT and CDR2 SNEGSKA (reference sequence). There are 11 residues in the CDR3. Participant ages covered roughly 18 to 90 years across about two dozen US areas. Grouping used clinical history reported by participants in a survey and questionnaire. This clone appeared a few times.

This chain links TRBV20-1 with TRBJ2-1, with D tentatively TRBD1 (6 bases). The sequencing sample was made of PBMCs or T cells enriched from blood (not recorded which). The sequence was obtained from a woman aged 18-30 years who had recovered from COVID-19. CDR3 in amino acids: CSVNWGLEQFF. CDR3 in DNA: TGCAGTGTAAATTGGGGGCTTGAGCAGTTCTTC.